These 11 T cell receptor beta chains came from one sample sequenced in a study of T cell repertoires in cytomegalovirus infection. TCRdb fed the reads into MiXCR, producing one record per CDR3 protein. This sample has about 920,000 distinct CDR3 sequences, with 25% to 40% found just once. No antigen has been assigned to these receptors. This specimen was cultured CD8+ T cells from PBMCs, taken from culture after CMV antigen stimulation. These receptor sequences come from a human donor in good health (CMV status not recorded). Some clones in this sample may be carry-over from other donors' samples.

This clonotype was recorded at least ten times. The CDR3 region has the DNA TGTGCCAGCAGTTACTCGATCCGCTACGGGGAGTACGAGCAGTACGTC. It encodes CASSYSIRYGEYEQYV. The J gene is TRBJ2-7, the V gene TRBV6-2 or TRBV6-3; tentative D call: TRBD2 (5 bases). V lost 0 bases, J lost 4 bases, and 16 bases lay in between. The CDR3 totals 16 residues. Per the germline V gene, CDR1 is MNHEY and CDR2 is SVGEGT.

This clonotype showed up just once. The genes are TRBV29-1 and TRBJ1-2; 9 nucleotides align to TRBD1. V lost 7 bases to trimming and J lost 2 bases; unmatched junction nucleotides: 5. The CDR3 contains 13 residues. CDR1 and CDR2 from the germline V gene are SQVTM and ANQGSEA. CDR3 DNA sequence: TGCAGCGGTGCCGGACAGGGGAACTATGGCTACACCTTC. Translation: CSGAGQGNYGYTF.

V is TRBV7-9 and J is TRBJ2-5; D is unclear. This CDR3 is built from 15 residues. Germline V gives CDR1 SEHNR, CDR2 FQNEAQ (reference sequence). V lost 6 bases to trimming and J lost 4 bases, with 18 bases between them. As DNA, the CDR3 is TGTGCCAGCAGTTCACCCTCAGTCTCGTTAGAGACCCAGTACTTC. Translation: CASSSPSVSLETQYF.

This clonotype appeared many times. The chain is built from TRBV6-1 and TRBJ2-7; 8 nucleotides line up with TRBD2. The CDR3 has 16 residues. J gave up 6 bases and V 0 bases, and 10 bases lay outside the gene matches. The germline CDR1 and CDR2 sequences are MNHNS and SASEGT. CDR3 in DNA: TGTGCCAGCAGTGAAGCATCCTGGCGGGGGGAAATCGAGCAGTACTTC. Protein: CASSEASWRGEIEQYF.

This clonotype was counted between two and nine times. The J gene is TRBJ1-1, the V gene TRBV19; D is unclear. Trimming removed 6 bases from V and 4 bases from J, with 15 bases in between. The length of the CDR3 is 14 residues. CDR1 is LNHDA and CDR2 is SQIVND in the germline V gene (reference sequence). The CDR3 region is CASRDGQYFTEAFF. The CDR3 DNA sequence: TGTGCCAGTAGGGATGGGCAATACTTCACTGAAGCTTTCTTT. The full variable domain, with the rest looked up from reference TRBV19 and TRBJ1-1, is DGGITQSPKYLFRKEGQNVTLSCEQNLNHDAMYWYRQDPGQGLRLIYYSQIVNDFQKGDIAEGYSVSREKKESFPLTVTSAQKNPTAFYLCASRDGQYFTEAFFGQGTRLTVV.

This clonotype was counted a few times. The gene calls are TRBV4-1 and TRBJ1-1, with a tentative D call TRBD1 (6 bases). Germline CDR1 and CDR2: MGHRA and YSYEKL. There are 16 residues in the CDR3. The V end was cut by 4 bases, the J end by 0 bases, with 15 bases between. The CDR3 here is CASSLGASEMNTEAFF. In DNA form, the CDR3 reads TGCGCCAGCAGCCTGGGGGCTTCGGAAATGAACACTGAAGCTTTCTTT.

The chain uses TRBV6-5 and TRBJ2-3; either TRBD1 or TRBD2 may fit D (6 bases each). The germline CDR1 and CDR2 sequences are MNHEY and SVGAGI. This CDR3 contains 16 residues. V was trimmed by 1 base and J by 5 bases, leaving 16 bases between them. CDR3 protein: CASSYFRGPIGDTQYF. The CDR3, as DNA: TGTGCCAGCAGTTACTTTCGGGGGCCGATTGGAGATACGCAGTATTTT.

This clonotype was seen a handful of times. The gene calls are TRBV7-6 and TRBJ2-7; unclear D gene. This CDR3 contains 15 residues. V lost 2 bases and J 4 bases, leaving 15 bases between the germline ends. From germline, CDR1 is SGHVS and CDR2 FNYEAQ. The CDR3 nucleotides read TGTGCCAGCAGCTTAAGGACGGGTACGAGGTACGAGCAGTACGTC. Translation: CASSLRTGTRYEQYV.

The DNA for the CDR3 is TGCGCCAGCAGCCAAGTTTTTTCTGTAAACACTGAAGCTTTCTTT. Residues: CASSQVFSVNTEAFF. This chain joins TRBV4-3 and TRBJ1-1; D is ambiguous. Looked up from germline, CDR1 is LGHNA and CDR2 is YSLEER. This CDR3 is 15 amino acids long. The V end was cut by 1 base, the J end by 2 bases, with 11 bases between.

The chain couples TRBV9 to TRBJ1-1; TRBD1 aligns across 7 bases. With V trimmed by 2 bases and J by 1 base, 5 bases remained unmatched. Germline CDR1 reads SGDLS; CDR2 reads YYNGEE. The CDR3 loop spans 15 amino acids. CDR3 protein: CASSVWDSPNTEAFF. The CDR3 bases are TGTGCCAGCAGCGTCTGGGACAGTCCGAACACTGAAGCTTTCTTT.

V usage is TRBV27 and J usage is TRBJ1-2; a weak D match, TRBD1 (6 bases). CDR1 MNHEY and CDR2 SMNVEV come from the germline V gene (reference sequence). V was pared by 1 base and J by 4 bases, with 10 bases between. CDR3 size: 14 residues. The CDR3: CASSLLPGVYGYTF. CDR3 in DNA: TGTGCCAGCAGTTTATTACCAGGGGTCTATGGCTACACCTTC.